The 13 T cell receptor beta chains in this list originate from one sample, sequenced in a study of T-cell memory formation after mild COVID-19 listed by TCRdb under 2021. Libraries were prepared through 5' RACE. The listed sequencing device is Illumina NovaSeq 6000. TCRdb trimmed the raw reads at Q25, called clones with MiXCR and kept productive beta chains. Rows are unified per CDR3 protein, each entry keeping the most common DNA and genes. The sample includes 380,000 or so distinct CDR3 sequences, with 14% observed a single time. The ten biggest clones cover about 20% of the sample. Sequencing was performed on PBMCs or a T cell subset sorted from them (not recorded which). All receptors come from a man aged 18-30 years who had mild COVID-19 (a few samples of this study predate the infection). The sample titles of this study are shuffled in the database, so cell type and time point are left out; the donor was told from shared clones.

This rearrangement joins TRBV4-3 to TRBJ2-1; D uncertain. V was shortened by 4 bases and J by 5 bases, with 6 bases between the two germline ends. CDR1 is LGHNA and CDR2 is YSLEER in the germline V gene. The CDR3 covers 12 residues. The CDR3: CASSRVHNEQFF. CDR3 in DNA: TGCGCCAGCAGCCGAGTGCACAATGAGCAGTTCTTC.

This clonotype has only a few counts. V usage is TRBV12-3 or TRBV12-4 and J usage is TRBJ2-1; D call uncertain. The CDR3 runs 12 residues. With 1 base removed from V and 10 bases from J, the gap between germline ends came to 8 bases. The CDR3 DNA reads as TGTGCCAGCAGTTTAGGGCCTATGGAGCAGTTCTTC. It specifies CASSLGPMEQFF.

Ten or more counts support this clonotype. V usage is TRBV7-3 and J usage is TRBJ2-3; no clear D gene. The germline V gene encodes CDR1 SGHTA and CDR2 FQGTGA. The CDR3 sequence is 14 residues long. With 5 bases removed from V and 0 bases from J, the gap between germline ends came to 9 bases. The CDR3 bases are TGTGCCAGCAGCCCGCTGAGCAGCACAGATACGCAGTATTTT. Residues: CASSPLSSTDTQYF. The complete variable domain, with remaining parts taken from reference TRBV7-3 and TRBJ2-3, reads GAGVSQTPSNKVTEKGKYVELRCDPISGHTALYWYRQSLGQGPEFLIYFQGTGAADDSGLPNDRFFAVRPEGSVSTLKIQRTERGDSAVYLCASSPLSSTDTQYFGPGTRLTVL.

The sample holds a few counts of this clonotype. The chain links TRBV3-1 to TRBJ1-2; no clear D gene. This CDR3 has 15 residues. Trimming took off 1 base at V and 2 bases at J, with 11 bases between the two ends. Germline V gene sequence: CDR1 LGHDT, CDR2 YNNKEL (reference sequence). As DNA, the CDR3 is TGTGCCAGCAGCCAAGGCCCGGGAGCAAACTATGGCTACACCTTC. The encoded protein is CASSQGPGANYGYTF.

The genes are TRBV20-1 and TRBJ2-1, with D uncertain. Germline values: CDR1 DFQATT, CDR2 SNEGSKA (reference sequence). V was pared by 0 bases and J by 6 bases, with 12 bases between. This CDR3 is built from 14 residues. The CDR3 loop is CSARDSVRVNEQFF. CDR3 nucleotide sequence: TGCAGTGCTAGAGATTCGGTTCGGGTCAATGAGCAGTTCTTC.

The CDR3 protein is CASSVDEDTIYF. CDR3 DNA: TGTGCCAGCAGCGTAGATGAGGACACCATATATTTT. The gene calls are TRBV9 and TRBJ1-3; D gene unclear. There are 12 residues in the CDR3. V lost 0 bases and J lost 8, with 6 bases in between. The germline gives CDR1 SGDLS, CDR2 YYNGEE.

This clonotype has only a few counts. V usage is TRBV9 and J usage is TRBJ1-6; 9 bases agree with TRBD1. This CDR3 comprises 17 residues. V trimming: 0 bases; J trimming: 2 bases; junction bases outside the gene matches: 3. Germline CDR1 SGDLS, CDR2 YYNGEE. In DNA form, the CDR3 reads TGTGCCAGCAGCGTAGAGGGGGACAGGGCCTATAATTCACCCCTCCACTTT. Translation: CASSVEGDRAYNSPLHF.

This clonotype was observed a handful of times. The CDR3 bases are TGCGCCAGCAGCTTGATCAGCGATCCAGATACGCAGTATTTT. It translates to CASSLISDPDTQYF. The rearrangement links TRBV5-1 to TRBJ2-3, with unresolved D. Trimming stripped 1 base from V and 4 bases from J, with 10 bases between. CDR1 and CDR2 (germline): SGHRS, YFSETQ. This CDR3 has 14 amino acids.

This clonotype came up a few times. The chain combines TRBV12-3 or TRBV12-4 with TRBJ2-3, with 10 bases matching TRBD2. The V and J ends lost 6 bases and 3 bases, in that order; junction bases with no gene match: 9. The CDR3 covers 16 residues. As DNA, the CDR3 is TGTGCCAGCAGCTCCCCCAGCGGGGGGGAAACAGATACGCAGTATTTT. Translated, it gives CASSSPSGGETDTQYF.

This clonotype occurred many times. The V call is TRBV6-5, the J call TRBJ2-5; no reliable D call. V was pared by 7 bases and J by 7 bases, with 7 bases between. The CDR3 has 10 amino acids. Germline loops: CDR1 MNHEY, CDR2 SVGAGI. CDR3 DNA: TGTGCCAGCAACCGAGGGACCCAGTACTTC. It translates to CASNRGTQYF.

The gene calls are TRBV5-6 and TRBJ2-1, with TRBD1 as a possible D gene (5 bases). Germline-derived CDR1 and CDR2 are SGHDT and YYEEEE. Trimming pared 5 bases from V and 8 bases from J, leaving 8 bases between. This CDR3 has 11 residues. CDR3 residues: CASRWGYEQFF. DNA of the CDR3: TGTGCCAGCAGATGGGGCTATGAGCAGTTCTTC. Full variable domain (missing parts from reference TRBV5-6 and TRBJ2-1): DAGVTQSPTHLIKTRGQQVTLRCSPKSGHDTVSWYQQALGQGPQFIFQYYEEEERQRGNFPDRFSGHQFPNYSSELNVNALLLGDSALYLCASRWGYEQFFGPGTRLTVL.

Comment on this clonotype: At one of its ends the junction is not consistent with the germline gene, which may arise from a read error. J is TRBJ2-1 and V is TRBV6-2 or TRBV6-3, with D hard to call. The CDR3 loop spans 16 amino acids. Germline-derived CDR1 and CDR2 are MNHEY and SVGEGT. The CDR3 here is CASSPLSPVTYNGQFF. In nucleotides, the CDR3 is TGTGCCAGCAGCCCCCTTTCTCCGGTAACCTACAATGGGCAGTTCTTC.

This chain joins TRBV29-1 and TRBJ1-1; the D is unclear. Looked up from germline, CDR1 is SQVTM and CDR2 is ANQGSEA. This CDR3 is built from 12 residues. Trimming shortened V by 6 bases and J by 6 bases, and 14 bases separated the two germline ends. CDR3 sequence reads: CSVREGGAEAFF. The CDR3 DNA reads TGCAGCGTGAGGGAGGGCGGCGCTGAAGCTTTCTTT.